This T cell receptor (beta chain) is drawn from a study of blood T cell repertoires in COVID-19. The wider study: Donors in the United States, Italy and Spain gave samples during acute or convalescent COVID-19. Sources were T cells, B-cell-depleted T cells, or PBMCs; the material itself was cDNA or gDNA.

Clones were sequenced by immunoSEQ multiplex PCR, and TCRdb holds only the in-frame ones, with some missing. This table holds over 200,000 clones, more than 70% found once. V shed 6 bases, J shed 6 bases, and the junction held 7 bases outside the gene matches. The CDR3 is 14 residues long. Germline V lookup: CDR1 MDHEN, CDR2 SYDVKM. The rearrangement links TRBV28 to TRBJ1-4; 7 positions agree with TRBD1. Input material: peripheral blood. The receptor comes from a man older than 75 with acute or convalescent COVID-19. Written as DNA, the CDR3 is TGTGCCAGCAGCCCAGGGGGGTTGGATGAAAAACTGTTTTTT. Translation: CASSPGGLDEKLFF.